The rows below give T cell receptor beta chains drawn from one sample of a study of T cell responses to AZD1222 COVID-19 vaccine. Profiling relied on immunoSEQ multiplex PCR, and the TCRdb table lists in-frame clones only, not all of them. The table records 120,000 or so clones, 70% to 90% of them present only once. The sample was peripheral blood, taken on day 0 of AZD1222 vaccination. All receptors derive from an adult in good health. CDR3s include the opening cysteine and the closing phenylalanine or tryptophan. A D gene is named only where the DNA matches it firmly. Expanded clones get a size class; other rows say once, few or many, or leave the size out.

>TRBJ1-2|TRBD1|.|TRBV6-5
CASRKGQGGYTF
TGTGCCAGCAGAAAGGGACAGGGCGGCTACACCTTC
>TRBJ2-1|.|.|TRBV19
CASSPPPPRGYNEQFF
TGTGCCAGTAGTCCCCCCCCGCCCCGAGGTTACAATGAGCAGTTCTTC
>TRBJ1-1|.|.|TRBV6-1
CASSESGVGTEAFF
TGTGCCAGCAGTGAATCCGGGGTTGGCACTGAAGCTTTCTTT
>TRBJ1-5|.|.|TRBV9
CASSVGSNSNQPQHF
TGTGCCAGCAGCGTGGGCAGTAATAGCAATCAGCCCCAGCATTTT
>TRBJ1-1|.|.|TRBV4-3
CASSQERGDRAFF
TGCGCCAGCAGCCAAGAACGGGGCGATCGGGCTTTCTTT
>TRBJ1-5|TRBD1|.|TRBV6-1
CASSEPGQGTYRPQHF
TGTGCCAGCAGTGAACCCGGACAGGGGACATATAGGCCCCAGCATTTT
>TRBJ1-3|.|.|TRBV25-1
CASFAGGDSGNTIYF
TGTGCCAGCTTCGCCGGAGGCGACTCTGGAAACACCATATATTTT
>TRBJ2-7|.|.|TRBV6-6
CATSEGNYEQYF
TGTGCCACCTCCGAGGGAAACTACGAGCAGTACTTC
>TRBJ2-7|.|.|TRBV6-5
CASSYLVGSYEQYF
TGTGCCAGCAGTTATCTGGTAGGGTCCTACGAGCAGTACTTC
>TRBJ2-1|.|.|TRBV7-9
CASSQDYEQFF
TGTGCCAGCAGCCAGGACTATGAGCAGTTCTTC
>TRBJ1-6|TRBD1|.|TRBV5-4
CASWDSLNSPLHF
TGTGCCAGCTGGGACAGCCTTAATTCACCCCTCCACTTT
>TRBJ1-1|.|.|TRBV3-1/TRBV3-2
CASSQGGGFNTEAFF
TGTGCCAGCAGCCAAGGAGGAGGGTTTAACACTGAAGCTTTCTTT
>TRBJ1-5|TRBD1|.|TRBV27
CASRESGQEGYQPQHF
TGTGCCAGCAGAGAGAGCGGACAGGAGGGATATCAGCCCCAGCATTTT
>TRBJ1-6|TRBD1|few|TRBV18
CASSSGQGNSPLHF
TGTGCCAGCTCATCTGGACAGGGTAATTCACCCCTCCACTTT
>TRBJ2-1|TRBD1|.|TRBV30
CAWSLRGYNEQFF
TGTGCCTGGAGCCTCAGGGGGTACAATGAGCAGTTCTTC
>TRBJ2-6|.|.|TRBV6-1
CASSEADSSGANVLTF
TGTGCCAGCAGTGAAGCGGACAGCTCTGGGGCCAACGTCCTGACTTTC
>TRBJ2-7|TRBD1|.|TRBV19
CASSGTVGPYEQYF
TGTGCCAGTAGTGGGACAGTTGGACCCTACGAGCAGTACTTC
>TRBJ1-4|.|.|TRBV30
CAWTGGPNEKLFF
TGTGCCTGGACGGGGGGACCTAATGAAAAACTGTTTTTT
>TRBJ2-3|TRBD1|once|TRBV10-3
CAISESNRGLADTQYF
TGTGCCATCAGTGAGTCAAACAGGGGGTTAGCAGATACGCAGTATTTT
>TRBJ1-2|.|.|TRBV5-1
CASSLGTLNNYGYTF
TGCGCCAGCAGCTTGGGGACACTTAATAACTATGGCTACACCTTC
>TRBJ2-7|TRBD2|.|TRBV30
CAWPQLAGLYEQYF
TGTGCCTGGCCGCAACTAGCGGGGCTCTACGAGCAGTACTTC
>TRBJ2-5|.|.|TRBV12-3/TRBV12-4
CASRNLEETQYF
TGTGCCAGCAGAAACCTCGAGGAGACCCAGTACTTC
>TRBJ2-2|TRBD2|.|TRBV5-5
CASSLNGLATGELFF
TGTGCCAGCAGCTTGAACGGACTAGCGACCGGGGAGCTGTTTTTT
>TRBJ1-6|.|.|TRBV20-1
CSARDKSPLHF
TGCAGTGCTAGAGATAAGTCACCCCTCCACTTT
>TRBJ2-1|TRBD2|.|TRBV6-5
CASSLTSGNEQFF
TGTGCCAGCAGTTTAACTAGCGGCAATGAGCAGTTCTTC
>TRBJ2-7|TRBD2|.|TRBV20-1
CSASSSGGYEQYF
TGCAGTGCTAGTTCAAGCGGGGGGTACGAGCAGTACTTC
>TRBJ2-7|TRBD2|.|TRBV27
CASRSVASGDYEQYF
TGTGCCAGCAGATCAGTCGCTAGCGGGGACTACGAGCAGTACTTC
>TRBJ2-1|.|.|TRBV15
CATSRAAVDYNEQFF
TGTGCCACCAGCAGAGCGGCAGTGGACTACAATGAGCAGTTCTTC
>TRBJ1-3|.|.|TRBV18
CASSPLLAGNSGNTIYF
TGTGCCAGCTCACCACTCTTGGCAGGGAACTCTGGAAACACCATATATTTT
>TRBJ2-4|.|.|TRBV6-1
CASSVGQGSGLAKNIQYF
TGTGCCAGCAGTGTAGGGCAGGGGTCAGGCCTAGCCAAAAACATTCAGTACTTC
>TRBJ1-2|TRBD1|.|TRBV24-1
CATSDPGTAYGYTF
TGTGCCACCAGTGATCCCGGGACAGCCTATGGCTACACCTTC
>TRBJ1-5|TRBD1|.|TRBV4-2
CASSQIVQGARNQPQHF
TGTGCCAGCAGCCAAATCGTACAGGGGGCACGGAATCAGCCCCAGCATTTT
>TRBJ2-7|.|.|TRBV24-1
CATSDSWTYEQYF
TGTGCCACCAGTGATTCCTGGACCTACGAGCAGTACTTC
>TRBJ2-3|TRBD1|.|TRBV6-4
CASSPHKGQGSDTQYF
TGTGCCAGCAGTCCCCACAAGGGACAGGGATCAGATACGCAGTATTTT
>TRBJ1-2|.|once|TRBV2
CASVAENYGYTF
TGTGCCAGCGTAGCAGAGAACTATGGCTACACCTTC
>TRBJ2-3|.|.|TRBV29-1
CSVAGEQSTDTQYF
TGCAGCGTTGCCGGCGAACAAAGCACAGATACGCAGTATTTT
>TRBJ1-1|.|once|TRBV3-1/TRBV3-2
CASRGGILPWNTEAFF
TGTGCCAGCAGGGGGGGGATACTACCCTGGAACACTGAAGCTTTCTTT
>TRBJ2-1|TRBD2|.|TRBV5-1
CASSLVPTSGGPLGGNEQFF
TGCGCCAGCAGCTTGGTCCCGACTAGCGGGGGACCCCTTGGCGGCAATGAGCAGTTCTTC
>TRBJ1-2|.|.|TRBV6-2/TRBV6-3
CASSYMGGPYGYTF
TGTGCCAGCAGTTATATGGGGGGGCCTTATGGCTACACCTTC
>TRBJ2-5|.|.|TRBV24-1
CATSDRQDQETQYF
TGTGCCACCAGTGATCGACAGGACCAAGAGACCCAGTACTTC
>TRBJ1-3|.|.|TRBV3-1/TRBV3-2
CASSQGGGNTIYF
TGTGCCAGCAGCCAAGGTGGTGGAAACACCATATATTTT
>TRBJ2-7|.|.|TRBV7-9
CASSPHDRRPYEQYF
TGTGCCAGCAGCCCACATGACAGGCGACCCTACGAGCAGTACTTC